This TCR beta chain came from a study of blood T cell repertoires in COVID-19. Study in general: Sites in the United States, Italy and Spain provided acute and convalescent COVID-19 samples.

In the authors' methods: Estimates of nucleated cell counts were drawn from the amplification of reference gene primers. The assay was immunoSEQ multiplex PCR, and TCRdb's table has in-frame clones only and misses some. That table furnishes V, J and clone size, whereas the DNA furnished D and trimming. The sample comprises around 240,000 clones, approximately 85% of which are singletons, and 1.9% rests with the top ten. The length of the CDR3 is 15 residues. Germline V gene sequence: CDR1 MGHRA, CDR2 YSYEKL. V gave up 2 bases and J gave up 3 bases; unmatched junction bases: 4. Donors were grouped by their self-reported clinical history.

The sequenced sample was PBMCs or T cells enriched from blood (not recorded which). This sequence joins TRBV4-1 and TRBJ1-3; 7 positions match TRBD1. This TCR came from a woman between 50 and 59 years old who had recovered from COVID-19. CDR3 loop: CASSQITGVGNTIYF. CDR3 in DNA: TGCGCCAGCAGCCAAATAACAGGGGTTGGAAACACCATATATTTT.